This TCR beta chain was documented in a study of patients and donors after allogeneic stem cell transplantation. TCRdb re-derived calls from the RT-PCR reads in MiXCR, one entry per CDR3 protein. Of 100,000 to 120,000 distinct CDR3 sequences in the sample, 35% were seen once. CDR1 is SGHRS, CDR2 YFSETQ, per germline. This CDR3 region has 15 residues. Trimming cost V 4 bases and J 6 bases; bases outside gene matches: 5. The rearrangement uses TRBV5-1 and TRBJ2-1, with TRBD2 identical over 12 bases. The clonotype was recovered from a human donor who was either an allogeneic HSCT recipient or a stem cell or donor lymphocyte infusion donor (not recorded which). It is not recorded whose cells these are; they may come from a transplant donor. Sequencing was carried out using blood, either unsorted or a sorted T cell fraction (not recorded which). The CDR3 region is CASSELAGGVNEQFF. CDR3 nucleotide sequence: TGCGCCAGCAGCGAACTAGCGGGAGGCGTCAATGAGCAGTTCTTC.